This TCR beta chain was found in a study of monozygotic twins with inflammatory bowel disease. Points from the study as a whole: It was in IBD patients that TCRbeta diversity (inverse Simpson) was lower than in healthy co-twins.

In the case of this clonotype: The antigen is unknown.

Investigators made cDNA in eight separate reactions per sample. One entry per CDR3 protein, without DNA, is what TCRdb gives after re-calling the 5' RACE reads. The clone table shows around 140,000 distinct CDR3 sequences, with the ten largest holding less than 2.5%. The CDR3 spans 13 residues. CDR1 and CDR2 (germline): SGHRS, YFSETQ. The genes are TRBV5-1 and TRBJ2-7. The material sequenced was blood. This receptor was identified in a human donor with ulcerative colitis or Crohn's disease, or a healthy co-twin of an affected twin (not recorded which). The CDR3 sequence is CASSLEKTYEQYF.